One and the same sample provided the 10 T cell receptor beta chains below, sequenced in a study of T cells in Graves' hyperthyroidism and ophthalmopathy. Regions amplified from RNA transcripts were the TCR beta CDR3 regions. In the first-round RT-PCR of the TCR CDR3, the HTBI primer set was used. TCRdb itself ran the multiplex PCR reads through MiXCR, one entry per CDR3 protein. The sample contains 350,000 or so distinct CDR3 sequences, roughly 18% of which appear only once. The specimen was blood. The source is a woman aged 50 to 60 with Graves' hyperthyroidism.

The chain links TRBV12-5 to TRBJ1-2; a possible D gene is TRBD1 (5 bases). V dropped 5 bases and J dropped 10 bases, with 17 bases sitting between them. The CDR3 has 13 amino acids. The germline V gene encodes CDR1 LGHNT and CDR2 FRNRAP. The CDR3 region has the DNA TGTGCTAGTGGTCTTCAGACAGTAACTACCTACACCTTC. Amino acid sequence: CASGLQTVTTYTF.

This clonotype was counted at least ten times. The chain uses TRBV7-9 and TRBJ2-5, with 7 nucleotides matching TRBD1. The CDR3 is 13 amino acids. The J segment lost 2 bases and the V segment lost 6 bases, leaving 3 bases of the junction unmatched. Germline values: CDR1 SEHNR, CDR2 FQNEAQ (reference sequence). The CDR3 reads CASRKQGQETQYF. In nucleotides, the CDR3 is TGTGCCAGCAGGAAACAGGGGCAAGAGACCCAGTACTTC.

This clonotype appeared once. A clone one base away is much larger, so this may be a read error. The CDR3 does not end in the conserved phenylalanine or tryptophan, so this is likely a read error. This chain links TRBV12-3 or TRBV12-4 with TRBJ2-7; D is undetermined. CDR3 size: 11 residues. The ends were cut back, 6 bases at V and 3 bases at J, with 6 bases in the middle. Here the CDR3 DNA reads TGTGCCAGCAGCATGCGCTACGAGCAGTACTCC. Amino acid sequence: CASSMRYEQYS.

The chain is built from TRBV27 and TRBJ1-1; maybe TRBD1 (6 bases). The V end lost 3 bases, the J end lost 1 base, and 9 bases lay between the germline ends. CDR1 and CDR2 (germline): MNHEY, SMNVEV (reference sequence). There are 14 residues in the CDR3. The CDR3 spells CASSFWGANTEAFF. CDR3 sequence (DNA): TGTGCCAGCAGTTTTTGGGGGGCGAACACTGAAGCTTTCTTT.

This clonotype was detected ten times or more. The chain links TRBV28 to TRBJ1-4, with 10 nucleotides matching TRBD1. The V and J ends lost 5 bases and 8 bases, in that order; junction bases with no gene match: 8. The CDR3 covers 15 residues. Germline-derived CDR1 and CDR2 are MDHEN and SYDVKM. CDR3: CASSTRTGGSEKLFF. DNA for the CDR3: TGTGCCAGCAGTACCAGGACAGGGGGATCGGAAAAACTGTTTTTT.

This rearrangement joins TRBV30 to TRBJ2-2; TRBD1 is a possible D gene (6 bases). Between the trimmed V and J ends, which lost 7 bases and 5 bases, there was a span of 14 bases. CDR1 and CDR2 from the germline V gene are GTSNPN and SVGIG (reference sequence). The CDR3 spans 13 residues. The CDR3 sequence is CASRQDRTGELFF. As DNA, the CDR3 is TGTGCCTCAAGACAGGATCGGACCGGGGAGCTGTTTTTT.

The sample holds a few counts of this clonotype. The chain combines TRBV10-3 with TRBJ1-2; perhaps TRBD1 as D (5 bases). The CDR3 is 14 amino acids. Trimming removed 2 bases at V and 6 bases at J, with 13 bases between. The germline V gene encodes CDR1 ENHRY and CDR2 SYGVKD. The CDR3 sequence: CAISEGGIRNGYTF. For the CDR3, the DNA is TGTGCCATCAGTGAGGGGGGGATTCGGAATGGCTACACCTTC.

This clonotype has a handful of counts. The chain recombines TRBV7-6 with TRBJ2-5, with D possibly being TRBD2 (5 bases). The CDR3 has 15 amino acids. Germline V gene lookup returns CDR1 SGHVS and CDR2 FNYEAQ. The V end was cut by 0 bases, the J end by 1 base, with 9 bases between. CDR3 region: CASSLAWGVQETQYF. CDR3 DNA sequence: TGTGCCAGCAGCTTAGCCTGGGGAGTCCAAGAGACCCAGTACTTC.

The chain joins TRBV13 to TRBJ2-1; TRBD2 aligns across 9 bases. The CDR3 is 15 residues long. V shed 0 bases, J shed 7 bases, and the junction held 4 bases outside the gene matches. Germline assignment: CDR1 PRHDT and CDR2 FYEKMQ (reference sequence). The CDR3 region has the DNA TGTGCCAGCAGCTTAGGTGGCGGGAGGGGAAATGAGCAGTTCTTC. Translating gives CASSLGGGRGNEQFF.

About this clonotype itself: This could be a read error, since a much larger clone is one nucleotide away. The rearrangement joins TRBV20-1 to TRBJ2-7; 9 bases match TRBD2. The trim removed 2 bases at V and 6 bases at J, leaving 11 bases unmatched. This CDR3 comprises 15 residues. Germline loops: CDR1 DFQATT, CDR2 SNEGSKA (reference sequence). The CDR3 region has the DNA TGCAGTGCTAGACTCGGGCTAGCGGGATGGTCCGAGCAGTACTTC. It encodes CSARLGLAGWSEQYF.